The 14 T cell receptor beta chains presented below share a single source sample, sequenced in a study of post-analysis software for immune sequencing data. Whole-study results and caveats: Higher frequency in patients than in controls was seen for about five TRBV segments, with TRBV5-6, TRBV5-1 and TRBV20-1 among them.

These receptors' targets are unknown. Researchers reported that TCR beta cDNA libraries carried unique molecular identifiers. TCRdb analysed the PCR reads with MiXCR anew, one entry per CDR3 protein. Of about 400,000 distinct CDR3 sequences in the sample, 30% to 45% were seen once. The sequenced sample was blood. The receptors shown here come from a girl aged 10 to 17 with multiple sclerosis.

With regard to this clonotype: Sequence at one end of the junction differs from germline and may be a read error. The J gene is TRBJ1-1, the V gene TRBV7-9, with no clear D. CDR3 size: 15 residues. Germline values: CDR1 SEHNR, CDR2 FQNEAQ (reference sequence). The CDR3 DNA follows: TGTGCCAGCAGCCCCCCGGGCCCCAGGAACGCTGAAGCTTTCTTT. Its protein product is CASSPPGPRNAEAFF.

V gene TRBV12-3 or TRBV12-4 combines with J gene TRBJ2-5; D is ambiguous. The CDR3 consists of 15 residues. V shed 3 bases and J shed 2 bases, with 13 bases lying between them. CDR3 DNA: TGTGCCAGCAGTTTGATGGCAGGCCCGCAAGAGACCCAGTACTTC. Protein product: CASSLMAGPQETQYF.

As regards this clonotype: Mismatch with germline at one junction end may stem from a read error. The chain is built from TRBV3-1 and TRBJ1-2; 8 bases are a match to TRBD1. Germline CDR1 and CDR2: LGHDT and YNNKEL (reference sequence). There are 14 residues in the CDR3. The CDR3 nucleotides read TGTGCCAACAGCCAAAGACAGGGGAGCTATGGCTACACCTTC. This sequence encodes CANSQRQGSYGYTF.

V and J are TRBV6-5 and TRBJ2-1, with 10 bases that match TRBD2. The CDR3 runs to 19 residues. Germline V CDR1 and CDR2: MNHEY, SVGAGI. Germline trimming cut 0 bases from V and 5 bases from J; bases unmatched to any gene: 13. CDR3 bases: TGTGCCAGCAGTTACTCGTGGAGAAGCGGGGGGGCCGGGCACAATGAGCAGTTCTTC. Amino acids: CASSYSWRSGGAGHNEQFF.

On this clonotype itself: The junction shows a germline mismatch at one end, possibly a read error. This chain connects TRBV5-1 to TRBJ2-1, with D maybe TRBD2 (5 bases). The CDR3 runs 17 residues. Germline lookup yields CDR1 SGHRS and CDR2 YFSETQ. The CDR3 DNA reads TGCGCCGGCAGCTCTCCTCCCCGTGCGGGCAGACCCAATGAGCAGTTCTTC. Residues: CAGSSPPRAGRPNEQFF.

V is TRBV5-5 and J is TRBJ2-2; 12 bases align to TRBD2. The CDR3 loop spans 17 amino acids. Trimming took 0 bases from V and 7 from J; bases not matched to a gene: 7. The V gene's germline CDR1 is SGHKS and CDR2 YYEKEE (reference sequence). CDR3 bases: TGTGCCAGCAGCTTGGGTCTAGCGGGGGGGCCGTACGGGGAGCTGTTTTTT. Its protein product is CASSLGLAGGPYGELFF.

This clonotype was counted between two and nine times. The V and J genes are TRBV7-2 and TRBJ1-2, with D unclear. The germline CDR1 and CDR2 sequences are SGHTA and FQGNSA. The V and J ends lost 4 bases and 6 bases respectively, with 12 bases between them. This CDR3 region has 13 residues. The CDR3 DNA sequence: TGTGCCAGCAGCTCGGGGAACTGGGATGGCTACACCTTC. Its translation: CASSSGNWDGYTF.

This clonotype turned up a few times. The chain uses TRBV7-6 and TRBJ2-2; 8 nucleotides align to TRBD1. V lost 4 bases and J lost 2; bases outside the gene matches: 9. The CDR3 has 17 amino acids. Germline CDR1 is SGHVS and CDR2 is FNYEAQ. The CDR3 region has the DNA TGTGCCAGCAGCTCAGGGGGCGATTCCCTTAACACCGGGGAGCTGTTTTTT. Its translation: CASSSGGDSLNTGELFF. The entire variable domain, with the rest obtained from reference TRBV7-6 and TRBJ2-2, is as follows: GAGVSQSPRYKVTKRGQDVALRCDPISGHVSLYWYRQALGQGPEFLTYFNYEAQQDKSGLPNDRFSAERPEGSISTLTIQRTEQRDSAMYRCASSSGGDSLNTGELFFGEGSRLTVL.

This clonotype was seen once. Just one base apart from a much larger clone, this may be a read error. The chain has TRBV5-1 and TRBJ2-6, with D possibly matching TRBD1 (5 bases). The CDR3 has 17 residues. Germline values: CDR1 SGHRS, CDR2 YFSETQ. In nucleotides, the CDR3 is TGCGCCAGCAGCTTAAGGGGCCCCAGCTCTGGGGCCAACGTCCGGACTTTC. Its protein is CASSLRGPSSGANVRTF. The complete variable domain, with remaining parts taken from reference TRBV5-1 and TRBJ2-6, reads KAGVTQTPRYLIKTRGQQVTLSCSPISGHRSVSWYQQTPGQGLQFLFEYFSETQRNKGNFPGRFSGRQFSNSRSEMNVSTLELGDSALYLCASSLRGPSSGANVRTFGAGSRLTVL.

The rearrangement links TRBV6-5 to TRBJ1-6; D remains unclear. Deletions cut 5 bases from V and 9 bases from J, with 11 bases between. CDR1 is MNHEY, CDR2 SVGAGI, per germline. CDR3 length: 13 amino acids. The DNA for the CDR3 is TGTGCCAGCAGTCTCAGAACCGCTTCACCCCTCCACTTT. Translation gives CASSLRTASPLHF.

The gene calls are TRBV29-1 and TRBJ2-6; no definite D call. Germline CDR1 is SQVTM and CDR2 is ANQGSEA. This CDR3 spans 15 amino acids. V gave up 7 bases and J gave up 4 bases, with 17 bases separating them. CDR3 residues: CSAEARIEGANVLTF. CDR3 nucleotide sequence: TGCAGCGCCGAGGCCCGGATCGAAGGGGCCAACGTCCTGACTTTC.

This clonotype was detected a few times. The chain recombines TRBV12-3 or TRBV12-4 with TRBJ2-5, with TRBD1 matching 10 bases. The J call may be incorrect, as the DNA end agrees better with TRBJ2-7. The CDR3 sequence is 14 residues long. This chain's CDR3 is CAIKPGQGTYEQYF. CDR3 bases: TGTGCCATCAAGCCGGGACAGGGGACCTACGAGCAGTACTTC.

This clonotype was observed a handful of times. The chain couples TRBV5-4 to TRBJ2-3; D possibly matches TRBD1 or TRBD2 (5 bases each). Trimming removed 0 bases from V and 5 bases from J, with 10 bases in between. Germline CDR1 is SGHNT and CDR2 is YYREEE (reference sequence). The CDR3 loop spans 14 amino acids. The CDR3 DNA reads as TGTGCCAGCAGCTTGGCAGGGACCCAAGATACGCAGTATTTT. Amino acids: CASSLAGTQDTQYF. The variable domain in full, completed from reference TRBV5-4 and TRBJ2-3, reads ETGVTQSPTHLIKTRGQQVTLRCSSQSGHNTVSWYQQALGQGPQFIFQYYREEENGRGNFPPRFSGLQFPNYSSELNVNALELDDSALYLCASSLAGTQDTQYFGPGTRLTVL.

This clonotype was detected only a few times. V gene TRBV2 combines with J gene TRBJ2-1, with D unresolved. Germline lookup yields CDR1 SNHLY and CDR2 FYNNEI. The CDR3 has 12 residues. V was pared by 3 bases and J by 9 bases, with 9 bases between. CDR3: CASSDLWAEQFF. The CDR3 DNA is TGTGCCAGCAGTGATCTTTGGGCTGAGCAGTTCTTC.